Presented here are 13 T cell receptor beta chains from one specimen sequenced in a study of CD8 T cells in ankylosing spondylitis. TCRdb analysed the 5' RACE reads with MiXCR anew, one entry per CDR3 protein. The data show 350,000 to 450,000 distinct CDR3 sequences, more than 20% seen once. Input material: blood, either unsorted or a sorted T cell fraction (not recorded which). Receptors were obtained from a male donor with ankylosing spondylitis or in good health (not recorded which).

This clonotype has more than one count but fewer than ten. The chain joins TRBV12-3 or TRBV12-4 to TRBJ1-5; D is ambiguous. The CDR3 is 13 amino acids. V lost 7 bases and J lost 2, with 9 bases in between. CDR3 coding DNA: TGTGCCAGCACGCCCGGGGGCAATCAGCCCCAGCATTTT. Amino acids: CASTPGGNQPQHF.

This chain joins TRBV30 and TRBJ2-7; D is possibly TRBD1 (6 bases). Germline V CDR1 and CDR2: GTSNPN, SVGIG (reference sequence). The CDR3 is 13 residues long. V was clipped by 0 bases and J by 2 bases, with 8 bases between them. The CDR3 loop is CAWSVGATYEQYF. DNA of the CDR3: TGTGCCTGGAGTGTGGGGGCTACCTACGAGCAGTACTTC.

The chain carries TRBV29-1 and TRBJ2-3; 9 bases are shared with TRBD1. This CDR3 is 12 amino acids long. The junction had 4 bases not matched to a gene; V was cut back by 6 bases and J by 6 bases. The germline V gene encodes CDR1 SQVTM and CDR2 ANQGSEA. The CDR3 sequence is CSVLTGGDTQYF. DNA of the CDR3: TGCAGCGTGCTGACAGGGGGGGATACGCAGTATTTT.

The chain joins TRBV7-2 to TRBJ2-3, with TRBD2 as a possible D gene (7 bases). There are 15 residues in the CDR3. The germline V gene has CDR1 SGHTA and CDR2 FQGNSA. Trimming took off 1 base at V and 2 bases at J, with 10 bases between the two ends. Here the CDR3 DNA reads TGTGCCAGCAGCTTAGTCGGGGGGCACACAGATACGCAGTATTTT. Protein sequence: CASSLVGGHTDTQYF.

This clonotype showed up just a few times. This sequence joins TRBV10-3 and TRBJ2-1, with 7 bases fitting TRBD2. The CDR3 covers 17 residues. In germline, CDR1 is ENHRY, CDR2 SYGVKD. V shed 0 bases and J 6 bases; nucleotides not matched to a gene: 11. The CDR3: CAISESLVGPSGNEQFF. DNA of the CDR3: TGTGCCATCAGTGAGTCTTTGGTAGGTCCTAGCGGCAATGAGCAGTTCTTC.

The table lists this clonotype with many counts. CDR3 DNA: TGCAGCGCACTAGGGGGCGGCGGAATCGAGCAGTACTTC. It translates to CSALGGGGIEQYF. The gene calls are TRBV29-1 and TRBJ2-7; 7 nucleotides align to TRBD1. Germline assignment: CDR1 SQVTM and CDR2 ANQGSEA. There are 13 residues in the CDR3. Germline trimming cut 7 bases from V and 6 bases from J; bases unmatched to any gene: 12.

The chain links TRBV12-3 or TRBV12-4 to TRBJ2-1; D is possibly TRBD1 (6 bases). The CDR3 spans 19 residues. Trimming cost V 0 bases and J 8 bases, with 26 bases left between them. This CDR3 is CASSLAEISAGVAGDEQFF. The CDR3 nucleotides are TGTGCCAGCAGTTTAGCGGAAATATCGGCAGGGGTGGCAGGTGATGAGCAGTTCTTC.

This clonotype appeared a few times. The CDR3: CASSKDDSSSLSGELFF. Written as DNA, the CDR3 is TGTGCCAGCAGCAAAGACGACAGTTCGAGTCTGTCCGGGGAGCTGTTTTTT. J is TRBJ2-2 and V is TRBV12-3 or TRBV12-4; tentatively, D is TRBD1 (5 bases). The CDR3 has 17 amino acids. Trimming took off 6 bases at V and 6 bases at J, with 23 bases between the two ends.

This clonotype was found many times. The V and J genes are TRBV11-2 and TRBJ2-7; maybe TRBD2 (5 bases). The CDR3 loop spans 11 amino acids. V lost 6 bases to trimming and J lost 7 bases, with 10 bases between them. Germline values: CDR1 SGHAT, CDR2 FQNNGV. The CDR3: CASSSGWEQYF. The CDR3 nucleotides are TGTGCCAGCAGTTCGGGATGGGAGCAGTACTTC.

This clonotype was counted a few times. The chain links TRBV6-5 to TRBJ2-1; a weak D match, TRBD1 (6 bases). Germline V gives CDR1 MNHEY, CDR2 SVGAGI. V shed 0 bases and J shed 3 bases, with 9 bases lying between them. This CDR3 region has 15 residues. The CDR3 loop is CASSYSGAYYNEQFF. Here the CDR3 DNA reads TGTGCCAGCAGTTACTCGGGGGCCTACTACAATGAGCAGTTCTTC.

This clonotype has a count of ten or more. This rearrangement joins TRBV12-3 or TRBV12-4 to TRBJ1-1, with D perhaps matching TRBD1 (5 bases). CDR3 size: 14 residues. V lost 5 bases and J lost 1, with 11 bases in between. The CDR3 DNA reads as TGTGCCAGCAGTCCCGGACAAACGAACACTGAAGCTTTCTTT. Protein: CASSPGQTNTEAFF.

The CDR3 DNA reads as TGTGCCAGCAGGATGGGACAGGGGGCAACTAATGAAAAACTGTTTTTT. It specifies CASRMGQGATNEKLFF. J is TRBJ1-4 and V is TRBV2, with 11 bases aligning to TRBD1. The length of the CDR3 is 16 residues. V shed 6 bases, J shed 0 bases, and the junction held 3 bases outside the gene matches. Germline V gene lookup returns CDR1 SNHLY and CDR2 FYNNEI.

This clonotype was counted at least ten times. One junction end does not reproduce the germline sequence, and a read error may be involved. This sequence joins TRBV12-3 or TRBV12-4 and TRBJ2-1; 11 nucleotides match TRBD2. The CDR3 is 15 residues long. The CDR3, as DNA: TGTGCCAGCAGTGTAGCGGGGGGGCAGGACAATGAGCAGTTCTTC. Translating it yields CASSVAGGQDNEQFF.